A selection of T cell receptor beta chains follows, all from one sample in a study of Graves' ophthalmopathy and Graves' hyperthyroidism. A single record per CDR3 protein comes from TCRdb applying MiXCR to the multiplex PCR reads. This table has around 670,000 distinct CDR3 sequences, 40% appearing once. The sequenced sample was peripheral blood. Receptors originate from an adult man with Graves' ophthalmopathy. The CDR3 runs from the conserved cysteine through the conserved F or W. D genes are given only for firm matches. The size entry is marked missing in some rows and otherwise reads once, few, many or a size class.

TGTGCCAGCAGTGACCCCCGGGACATTTCAAATCAGCCCCAGCATTTT | CASSDPRDISNQPQHF | NA | 16 | TRBJ1-5 | TRBV24-1 | NA
TGTGCTACGACGGGGCCCTCAACTAATGAAAAACTGTTTTTT | CATTGPSTNEKLFF | NA | 14 | TRBJ1-4 | TRBV7-8 | NA
TGTGCCAGCAGCCCGGACTGGGGAAACACCATATATTTT | CASSPDWGNTIYF | NA | 13 | TRBJ1-3 | TRBV5-8 | many
TGTGCCAGCAGCGCCGGGCCCCCGGGGGAGACCCAGTACTTC | CASSAGPPGETQYF | NA | 14 | TRBJ2-5 | TRBV7-9 | NA
TGTGCCAGCAGTTTAAGGCTTGGGACGGCAGAGACCCAGTACTTC | CASSLRLGTAETQYF | NA | 15 | TRBJ2-5 | TRBV7-2 | NA
TGTGCCAGTAGGAAAAACAGGGGACAAGTCAATCAGCCCCAGCATTTT | CASRKNRGQVNQPQHF | TRBD1 | 16 | TRBJ1-5 | TRBV19 | few
TGTGCCAGCAGTGAAGACATAGGGCCCAATCAGCCCCAGCATTTT | CASSEDIGPNQPQHF | NA | 15 | TRBJ1-5 | TRBV24-1 | many
TGTGCCAGCAGAGCAGGATTGGGGATTTCACCCCTCCACTTT | CASRAGLGISPLHF | NA | 14 | TRBJ1-6 | TRBV6-4 | NA
TGCAGCTCAAAGGGGACAGGGGTCGTCGAGACCCAGTACTTC | CSSKGTGVVETQYF | TRBD1 | 14 | TRBJ2-5 | TRBV29-1 | many
TGTGCCAGCAGCCAAGGAGAAGGTGGCAGAAGACCCTACGAGCAGTACTTC | CASSQGEGGRRPYEQYF | NA | 17 | TRBJ2-7 | TRBV9 | few
TGTGCCAGCAGCCGGCGACAGGGGTTGGCTGGCTACACCTTC | CASSRRQGLAGYTF | TRBD1 | 14 | TRBJ1-2 | TRBV14 | many
TGTGCCAGCAGCTTCGGGGACAGGCAAGAAAGGGGCGATTCACCCCTCCACTTT | CASSFGDRQERGDSPLHF | TRBD1 | 18 | TRBJ1-6 | TRBV7-9 | few
TGTGCCAGCAGCTTACAGGGGGCGACTGGGGACGAGCAGTACTTC | CASSLQGATGDEQYF | TRBD1 | 15 | TRBJ2-7 | TRBV7-6 | many
TGTGCCAGCAGCTCGATTCCGTCGATGAGCCTAGGGGAGCTGTTTTTT | CASSSIPSMSLGELFF | NA | 16 | TRBJ2-2 | TRBV7-3 | many
TGCAGTGCTCCAAGGGAGAACACTGAAGCTTTCTTT | CSAPRENTEAFF | NA | 12 | TRBJ1-1 | TRBV20-1 | many
TGTGCCAGCACTATAACAGGGGGCAGAGGTGAAGCTTTCTTT | CASTITGGRGEAFF | TRBD1 | 14 | TRBJ1-1 | TRBV10-3 | many
TGCAGTGCTCTCGACAGGTTGGTACCCTACGAGCAGTACTTC | CSALDRLVPYEQYF | NA | 14 | TRBJ2-7 | TRBV20-1 | few
TGTGCCAGTAGTATAGGTCCAGGGATGACTGAAGCTTTCTTT | CASSIGPGMTEAFF | NA | 14 | TRBJ1-1 | TRBV19 | few
TGTGCCAGCAGTTTACATGGGGAAGCTTTCTTT | CASSLHGEAFF | NA | 11 | TRBJ1-1 | TRBV12-3/TRBV12-4 | once
TGTGCCAGCAGTGAGGAGGACCCAATCTCTGGGGCCAACGTCCTGACTTTC | CASSEEDPISGANVLTF | NA | 17 | TRBJ2-6 | TRBV10-3 | few
TGCAGTGCTAGCTCTCTAATAGCGGGAGCCTACGAGCAGTACTTC | CSASSLIAGAYEQYF | TRBD2 | 15 | TRBJ2-7 | TRBV20-1 | NA
TGTGCCTGGAGTGTTTACAGGGACACCGGGGAGCTGTTTTTT | CAWSVYRDTGELFF | NA | 14 | TRBJ2-2 | TRBV25-1 | NA
TGTGCCAGCAGTAACAGGGGATCTGGAAACACCATATATTTT | CASSNRGSGNTIYF | TRBD1 | 14 | TRBJ1-3 | TRBV6-5 | NA
TGCAGTGCAAACCAACAGGGAGGGACTGAAGCTTTCTTT | CSANQQGGTEAFF | NA | 13 | TRBJ1-1 | TRBV20-1 | many
TGTGCCAGCAGCTTAGTTTCGGCCTTCCTACAAGAGACCCAGTACTTC | CASSLVSAFLQETQYF | NA | 16 | TRBJ2-5 | TRBV7-6 | many
TGTGCCCGCAGCGCCCGGACTAGCGGGAGGCTAAACACCGGGGAGCTGTTTTTT | CARSARTSGRLNTGELFF | TRBD2 | 18 | TRBJ2-2 | TRBV11-2 | NA
TGTGCCAGCAGCTTAGTCCCAGGCCATGGCTACACCTTC | CASSLVPGHGYTF | NA | 13 | TRBJ1-2 | TRBV11-2 | many
TGCGCCAGCAGCCAAGAACCAGCGGGAGGGAGAGAGACCCAGTACTTC | CASSQEPAGGRETQYF | TRBD2 | 16 | TRBJ2-5 | TRBV4-3 | few
TGTGCCAGTAGGGAGGGGGCGACGAACGAGCAGTACTTC | CASREGATNEQYF | NA | 13 | TRBJ2-7 | TRBV10-3 | NA
TGTGCCAGCAGCTTGGAGCAGGGGGTTGGAGAGACCCAGTACTTC | CASSLEQGVGETQYF | TRBD1 | 15 | TRBJ2-5 | TRBV5-4 | few
TGTGCCGTTTCGGAAAACAACTATGGCTACACCTTC | CAVSENNYGYTF | NA | 12 | TRBJ1-2 | TRBV30 | NA
TGCAGCATTGGCGGACAGGGTCAGAATTCACCCCTCCACTTT | CSIGGQGQNSPLHF | TRBD1 | 14 | TRBJ1-6 | TRBV29-1 | NA
TGTGCCAGCAGCTCGGATAACAGGGAAGAAAATGAAAAACTGTTTTTT | CASSSDNREENEKLFF | NA | 16 | TRBJ1-4 | TRBV7-9 | NA
TGCAGTGCCAATCCCAATGGGAACACTGAAGCTTTCTTT | CSANPNGNTEAFF | NA | 13 | TRBJ1-1 | TRBV20-1 | few
TGTGCCAGCAGCTTGGGACAGGGGGCACCTGGTAATGAAAAACTGTTTTTT | CASSLGQGAPGNEKLFF | TRBD1 | 17 | TRBJ1-4 | TRBV6-6 | NA
TGCAGTGCTAGAGATTGGATCAAAACGCAAGAGACCCAGTACTTC | CSARDWIKTQETQYF | NA | 15 | TRBJ2-5 | TRBV20-1 | NA
TGCAGCGTCGTCCCCAATGGTGAGCAGTTCTTC | CSVVPNGEQFF | NA | 11 | TRBJ2-1 | TRBV29-1 | NA
TGTGCCATCAGAATACAGGTGGGCTATGGCTACACCTTC | CAIRIQVGYGYTF | NA | 13 | TRBJ1-2 | TRBV10-3 | NA